One sample yielded the 10 T cell receptor beta chains listed below, sequenced in a study of tumor and adjacent non-tumor tissue in lung cancer. The library came from three nested PCR rounds adapted from ARM-PCR protocols. MiXCR was run by TCRdb on the multiplex PCR reads, yielding one entry per CDR3 protein. Of roughly 120,000 distinct CDR3 sequences listed, nearly 85% are singletons. RNA was extracted from bulk tissue without any cell sorting. The sample comprised lung tumor tissue. The source of these receptors is a man between 65 and 85 years old with non-small cell lung cancer.

Comments on this clonotype: One junction end does not reproduce the germline sequence, and a read error may be involved. The chain links TRBV6-5 to TRBJ1-4; possible D gene TRBD1, 6 bases. The germline V gene has CDR1 MNHEY and CDR2 SVGAGI. This CDR3 is built from 14 residues. DNA of the CDR3: TGTGCCAGCAGGCCCACAGGGCCCTATGAAATACTGTTTTTT. Residues: CASRPTGPYEILFF.

With respect to this clonotype: This likely comes from a read error, as the CDR3 has no conserved phenylalanine or tryptophan at its end. V gene TRBV4-3 combines with J gene TRBJ2-7, with D unclear. The CDR3 runs to 13 residues. Trimming left V 2 bases short and J 7 bases short, with 12 bases between. The germline V gene encodes CDR1 LGHNA and CDR2 YSLEER. CDR3 in DNA: TGCGCCAGCAGCCAATTTCAGGAATTAGAGCAGTACTTA. It yields the protein CASSQFQELEQYL.

As regards this clonotype: The junction and the germline gene differ at one end; a read error may be behind it. The chain combines TRBV3-1 with TRBJ1-5; no definite D call. Germline values: CDR1 LGHDT, CDR2 YNNKEL (reference sequence). This CDR3 has 13 amino acids. The CDR3 region is CASSQEGHQPQNF. The CDR3 nucleotides are TGTGCCAGCAGCCAAGAGGGTCATCAGCCCCAGAATTTT.

The chain is built from TRBV10-3 and TRBJ2-5, with 7 positions matching TRBD2. This CDR3 has 14 residues. The ends lost 1 base at V and 2 bases at J; junction bases unmatched: 1. Germline CDR1 is ENHRY and CDR2 is SYGVKD. Written as DNA, the CDR3 is TGTGCCATCAGTGAGTTGGGAGGGCAAGAGACCCAGTACTTC. Amino acid sequence: CAISELGGQETQYF.

The genes are TRBV18 and TRBJ1-3; D gene unclear. V lost 8 bases and J 1 base, leaving 18 bases between the germline ends. Germline loops: CDR1 KGHSH, CDR2 LQKENI. The CDR3 totals 16 residues. CDR3 protein: CASPQFPAGSGNTIYF. In DNA, the CDR3 is TGTGCCAGCCCACAATTCCCGGCGGGTTCTGGAAACACCATATATTTT.

With respect to this clonotype: This may arise from a read error, as a much more abundant clone is one base away. J is TRBJ2-7 and V is TRBV30; D is undetermined. Germline assignment: CDR1 GTSNPN and CDR2 SVGIG (reference sequence). The CDR3 extends over 13 amino acids. The CDR3 reads CALSPGPRDEQYF. The CDR3 nucleotides are TGTGCCTTGAGTCCCGGCCCAAGGGACGAGCAGTACTTC.

Turning to this clonotype: The junction departs from the called germline gene at one end, perhaps through a read error. V and J are TRBV20-1 and TRBJ1-2; weak D call: TRBD1 (5 bases). The germline V gene has CDR1 DFQATT and CDR2 SNEGSKA (reference sequence). CDR3 size: 17 residues. The CDR3 sequence is CIARHILGARGKYGYTF. CDR3 DNA: TGCATTGCTAGACATATACTAGGGGCGCGTGGGAAGTATGGCTACACCTTC.

Concerning this clonotype itself: An end of the junction differs from the germline gene, which may be a read error. The chain links TRBV18 to TRBJ2-2; 13 nucleotides agree with TRBD2. CDR1 is KGHSH and CDR2 is LQKENI in the germline V gene. CDR3 size: 19 residues. The CDR3 is CARSRTGTSGAANTGELFF. In DNA, the CDR3 is TGTGCCAGATCACGAACCGGGACTAGCGGGGCCGCGAACACCGGGGAGCTGTTTTTT.

Comments on this clonotype: One end of the junction is discordant with germline, which a read error may explain. The V and J genes are TRBV4-2 and TRBJ1-5; D might be TRBD1 (5 bases). This CDR3 is built from 15 residues. Germline assignment: CDR1 LGHNA and CDR2 YNFKEQ. The CDR3 spells CDSSLQGTGDQPQHF. The CDR3 DNA reads as TGTGACAGCAGCCTTCAAGGGACGGGGGACCAGCCCCAGCATTTT.

The chain joins TRBV28 to TRBJ2-5, with no clear D. The germline CDR1 and CDR2 sequences are MDHEN and SYDVKM. The CDR3 sequence is 15 residues long. Trimming pared 3 bases from V and 2 bases from J, leaving 13 bases between. As DNA, the CDR3 is TGTGCCAGCAGTTTTGTCAGTGACTGGCAAGAGACCCAGTACTTC. Protein product: CASSFVSDWQETQYF.